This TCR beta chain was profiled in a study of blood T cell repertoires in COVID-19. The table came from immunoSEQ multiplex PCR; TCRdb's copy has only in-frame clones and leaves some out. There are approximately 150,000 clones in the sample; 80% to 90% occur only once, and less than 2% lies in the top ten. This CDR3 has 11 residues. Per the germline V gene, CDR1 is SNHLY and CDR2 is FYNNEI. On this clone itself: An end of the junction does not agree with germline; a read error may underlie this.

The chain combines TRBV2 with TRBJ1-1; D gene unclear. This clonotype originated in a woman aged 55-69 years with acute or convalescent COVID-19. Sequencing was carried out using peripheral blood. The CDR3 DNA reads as TGTGCCAGCAGGGAAGAGATTAGAGCTTTCTTT. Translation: CASREEIRAFF. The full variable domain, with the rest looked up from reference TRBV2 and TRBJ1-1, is EPEVTQTPSHQVTQMGQEVILRCVPISNHLYFYWYRQILGQKVEFLVSFYNNEISEKSEIFDDQFSVERPDGSNFTLKIRSTKLEDSAMYFCASREEIRAFFGQGTRLTVV.